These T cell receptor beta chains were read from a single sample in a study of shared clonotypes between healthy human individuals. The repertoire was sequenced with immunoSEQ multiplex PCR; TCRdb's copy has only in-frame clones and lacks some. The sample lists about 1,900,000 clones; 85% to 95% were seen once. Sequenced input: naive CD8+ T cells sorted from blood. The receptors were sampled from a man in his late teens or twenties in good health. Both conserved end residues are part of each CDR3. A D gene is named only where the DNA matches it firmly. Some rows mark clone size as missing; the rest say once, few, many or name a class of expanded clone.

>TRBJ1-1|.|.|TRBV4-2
TGTGCCAGCAGCCCTCCTCCGGGGGCTGAAGCTTTCTTT
CASSPPPGAEAFF
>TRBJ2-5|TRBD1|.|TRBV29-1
TGCAGCGTTGTGTACAGGGGGCTAGGAGAGACCCAGTACTTC
CSVVYRGLGETQYF
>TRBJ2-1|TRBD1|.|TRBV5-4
TGTGCCAGCAGCTTAACCGGGACAGAGAATGAGCAGTTCTTC
CASSLTGTENEQFF
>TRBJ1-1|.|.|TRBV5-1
TGCGCCAGCAGCTTGGACAGCTACACTGAAGCTTTCTTT
CASSLDSYTEAFF
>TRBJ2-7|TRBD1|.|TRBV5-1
TGCGCCAGCAGGTTCGGGACAGGGGACTACGAGCAGTACTTC
CASRFGTGDYEQYF
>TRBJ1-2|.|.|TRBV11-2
TGTGCCAGCAGCGTTCAGGGTAACTATGGCTACACCTTC
CASSVQGNYGYTF
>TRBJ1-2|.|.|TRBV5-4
TGTGCCAGCAGCTCTCAGGACAGCCCTGGGTATGGCTACACCTTC
CASSSQDSPGYGYTF
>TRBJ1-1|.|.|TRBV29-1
TGCAGCGTTGTCGGAGTTGACACTGAAGCTTTCTTT
CSVVGVDTEAFF
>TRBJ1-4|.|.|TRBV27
TGTGCCAGCAGCTCTGGGCAGTCCGTTGAAAAACTGTTTTTT
CASSSGQSVEKLFF
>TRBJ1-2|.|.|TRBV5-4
TGTGCCAGCAGCTTGCAAGGGGATTTTGCCTACACCTTC
CASSLQGDFAYTF
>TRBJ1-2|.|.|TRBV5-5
TGTGCCAGCAGCGTTGACACGAACTATGGCTACACCTTC
CASSVDTNYGYTF
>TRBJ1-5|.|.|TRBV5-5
TGTGCCAGCAGCTTGGTAGGGGAGGGTCAGCCCCAGCATTTT
CASSLVGEGQPQHF
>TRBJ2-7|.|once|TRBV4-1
TGCGCCAGCAGCCAAGATCCGATGGGATACGAGCAGTACTTC
CASSQDPMGYEQYF
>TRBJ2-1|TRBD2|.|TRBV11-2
TGTGCCAGCAGCTTAGGGCTAGCGGGGAAGGGTGAGCAGTTCTTC
CASSLGLAGKGEQFF
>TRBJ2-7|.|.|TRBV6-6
TGTGCCAGCAGTTACTCCAATGCTGACCAGTACGAGCAGTACTTC
CASSYSNADQYEQYF
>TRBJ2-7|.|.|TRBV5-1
TGCGCCAGCAGGGGGGCCTACGAGCAGTACTTC
CASRGAYEQYF
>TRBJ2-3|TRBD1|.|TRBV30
TGTGCCTGGAGTGTGGACAGGACCCATAGCACAGATACGCAGTATTTT
CAWSVDRTHSTDTQYF
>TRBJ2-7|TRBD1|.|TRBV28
TGTGCCAGCAGTATGGGACAGAGCTCCTACGAGCAGTACTTC
CASSMGQSSYEQYF
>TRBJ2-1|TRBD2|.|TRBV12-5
TGTGCTAGTGGCCAGGGACTAGAGATCAATGAGCAGTTCTTC
CASGQGLEINEQFF
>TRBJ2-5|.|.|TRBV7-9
TGTGCCAGCAGCTTTCGGTTTATTGGGGGTAGCGAGACCCAGTACTTC
CASSFRFIGGSETQYF
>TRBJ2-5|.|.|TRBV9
TGTGCCAGCAGCGTAGGTGGGGGGCCGCAAGAGACCCAGTACTTC
CASSVGGGPQETQYF
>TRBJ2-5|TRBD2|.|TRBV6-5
TGTGCCAGCAGCCCCCAGCGGGAGAAAGGAGAGACCCAGTACTTC
CASSPQREKGETQYF
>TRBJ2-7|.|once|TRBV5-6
TGTGCCAGCAGCACTGGACTAAAACCCTACGAGCAGTACTTC
CASSTGLKPYEQYF
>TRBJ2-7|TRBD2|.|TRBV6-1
TGTGCCAGCAGTGAAGCGCGGGGGGGGTACGAGCAGTACTTC
CASSEARGGYEQYF
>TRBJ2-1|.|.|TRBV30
TGTGCTTGGGGGTTAGGGGGTGTGAATGAGCAGTTCTTC
CAWGLGGVNEQFF
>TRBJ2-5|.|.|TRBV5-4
TGTGCCAGCAGCTTATCAGACCAAGAGACCCAGTACTTC
CASSLSDQETQYF
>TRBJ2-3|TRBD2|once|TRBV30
TGTGCCTGGAGTCCTTCTAGCGGTTTAGATACGCAGTATTTT
CAWSPSSGLDTQYF
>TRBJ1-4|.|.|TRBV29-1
TGCAGCGTCGGACAGACACAAGAAAAACTGTTTTTT
CSVGQTQEKLFF
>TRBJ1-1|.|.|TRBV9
TGTGCCAGCAGCGTAGGCGGGGGAACCACTGAAGCTTTCTTT
CASSVGGGTTEAFF
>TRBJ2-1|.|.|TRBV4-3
TGCGCCAGCAGCCAAGTTTCCTACAATGAGCAGTTCTTC
CASSQVSYNEQFF
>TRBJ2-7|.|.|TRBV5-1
TGCGCCAGCAGCTTGGGGATGGGAATGAGCTCCTACGAGCAGTACTTC
CASSLGMGMSSYEQYF
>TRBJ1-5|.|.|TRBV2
TGTGCCAGCAGTCCCTGGAGCAATCAGCCCCAGCATTTT
CASSPWSNQPQHF
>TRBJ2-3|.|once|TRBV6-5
TGTGCCAGCAGCACCGTAGCGGGCACAGATACGCAGTATTTT
CASSTVAGTDTQYF
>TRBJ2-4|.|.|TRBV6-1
TGTGCCAGCAGTCCCCGGGAAGCCAAAAACATTCAGTACTTC
CASSPREAKNIQYF
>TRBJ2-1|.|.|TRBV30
TGTGCCTGGGGAGCTAGCAGCTACAATGAGCAGTTCTTC
CAWGASSYNEQFF
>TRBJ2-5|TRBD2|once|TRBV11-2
TGTGCCAGCAGCCTCCCTAGCGGGGGGCGAGAGACCCAGTACTTC
CASSLPSGGRETQYF
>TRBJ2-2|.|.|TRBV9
TGTGCCAGCAGCGTAGAGGCAGGGTACAACTCCCGGGAGCTGTTTTTT
CASSVEAGYNSRELFF
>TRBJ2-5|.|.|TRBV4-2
TGTGCCAGCAGCCTACAGTTAGGAGAGACCCAGTACTTC
CASSLQLGETQYF
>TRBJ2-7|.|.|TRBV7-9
TGTGCCAGCAGCTTAGTAACGCCCAGGGGAGCCTACGAGCAGTACTTC
CASSLVTPRGAYEQYF
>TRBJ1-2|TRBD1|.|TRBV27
TGTGCCAGCAGTAGTCGGGACCGAGGGGGCGCGGATGGCTACACCTTC
CASSSRDRGGADGYTF
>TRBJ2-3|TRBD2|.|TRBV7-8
TGTGCCAGCAGCCACCTAGCGGGAGCCCCCACAGATACGCAGTATTTT
CASSHLAGAPTDTQYF
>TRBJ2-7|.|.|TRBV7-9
TGTGCCAGCAGCACAGACAGTTACGAGCAGTACTTC
CASSTDSYEQYF
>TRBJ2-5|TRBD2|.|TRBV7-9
TGTGCCAGCAGCTCCACTGGACTAGCGGGAAAAGAGACCCAGTACTTC
CASSSTGLAGKETQYF
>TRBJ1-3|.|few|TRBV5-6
TGTGCCAGCAGCTTGCCAAGCTTCGGGGCCTCTGGAAACACCATATATTTT
CASSLPSFGASGNTIYF
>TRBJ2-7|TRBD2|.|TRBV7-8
TGTGCCAGCAGCTCTAGCGGGAGCTCCTACGAGCAGTACTTC
CASSSSGSSYEQYF
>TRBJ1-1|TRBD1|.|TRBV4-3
TGCGCCAGCAGCCAGGCGGGACAGGGGAACACTGAAGCTTTCTTT
CASSQAGQGNTEAFF
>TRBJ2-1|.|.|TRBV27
TGTGCCAGCAGTCCGGGACTTCTGGAGGGGAATGAGCAGTTCTTC
CASSPGLLEGNEQFF
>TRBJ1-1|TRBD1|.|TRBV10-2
TGCGCCACAATGACAGGGGTGGGGACTGAAGCTTTCTTT
CATMTGVGTEAFF
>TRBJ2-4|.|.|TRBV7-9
TGTGCCAGCAGCGGGATTTCCGTTCAGTACTTC
CASSGISVQYF